This passage covers 20 T cell receptor beta chains from one sample sequenced in a study of cytomegalovirus exposure and HLA in healthy donors. Primers for the PCR totalled 60 Vbeta and 13 Jbeta. Some clones are missing from TCRdb's copy, which holds only in-frame ones; the method was immunoSEQ multiplex PCR. The sample holds approximately 140,000 clones; around 79% are singletons and the top ten take 5% to 6.5%. The sample comprised PBMCs. The receptors here all came from a man in his fifties or sixties in good health and CMV-seropositive.

J is TRBJ2-3 and V is TRBV5-1; a weak D match, TRBD2 (5 bases). The CDR3 sequence is 15 residues long. Germline CDR1 and CDR2: SGHRS and YFSETQ. With 0 bases removed from V and 4 bases from J, the gap between germline ends came to 12 bases. CDR3: CASSLGLSDPDTQYF. The CDR3 coding sequence is TGCGCCAGCAGCTTGGGCCTTAGCGACCCAGATACGCAGTATTTT.

This chain connects TRBV7-9 to TRBJ2-7, with a tentative D call TRBD1 (6 bases). Germline CDR1 SEHNR, CDR2 FQNEAQ (reference sequence). Trimming stripped 2 bases from V and 9 bases from J, with 14 bases between. The CDR3 is 13 residues long. The DNA for the CDR3 is TGTGCCAGCAGCTTAAGGACAGATAGTTGGCAGTACTTC. This sequence encodes CASSLRTDSWQYF.

The J gene is TRBJ1-4, the V gene TRBV4-1; D call uncertain. V was pared by 1 base and J by 8 bases, with 8 bases between. CDR1 and CDR2 from the germline V gene are MGHRA and YSYEKL. This CDR3 contains 13 residues. This CDR3 reads CASSQVLLEKLFF. Written as DNA, the CDR3 is TGCGCCAGCAGCCAAGTACTTCTGGAAAAACTGTTTTTT.

V gene TRBV28 combines with J gene TRBJ2-6, with D tentatively TRBD1 (6 bases). The CDR3 length is 17 residues. Germline values: CDR1 MDHEN, CDR2 SYDVKM. The V end was cut by 6 bases, the J end by 0 bases, with 15 bases between. CDR3 amino acids: CASRFTGQISGANVLTF. The DNA for the CDR3 is TGTGCCAGCAGATTTACGGGACAAATCTCTGGGGCCAACGTCCTGACTTTC.

This chain links TRBV30 with TRBJ2-2; TRBD1 is a possible D gene (5 bases). This CDR3 is 12 amino acids long. Trimming took 4 bases from V and 7 from J, leaving 10 bases between them. Germline V lookup: CDR1 GTSNPN, CDR2 SVGIG (reference sequence). The CDR3 DNA is TGTGCCTGGACAGGGCGCGGCGGGGAGCTGTTTTTT. Residues: CAWTGRGGELFF.

This sequence joins TRBV27 and TRBJ2-1; no definite D call. Trimming cost V 11 bases and J 5 bases, with 16 bases left between them. This CDR3 is 13 amino acids long. CDR1 is MNHEY and CDR2 is SMNVEV in the germline V gene (reference sequence). CDR3 DNA sequence: TGTGCCGTGGCCAGGATGGCCGACAATGAGCAGTTCTTC. As protein: CAVARMADNEQFF.

The chain joins TRBV5-4 to TRBJ1-6; 9 bases are a match to TRBD1. From germline, CDR1 is SGHNT and CDR2 YYREEE (reference sequence). The J segment lost 8 bases and the V segment lost 0 bases, leaving 0 bases of the junction unmatched. This CDR3 contains 14 residues. The DNA for the CDR3 is TGTGCCAGCAGCTTGGGGGACAGGGATTCACCCCTCCACTTT. Translating gives CASSLGDRDSPLHF.

The V call is TRBV23-1, the J call TRBJ1-2; D is undetermined. TRBV23-1 is labeled an ORF, and its function is uncertain. V was cut by 6 bases and J by 2 bases, with 16 bases left in between. The CDR3 has 15 amino acids. The CDR3 here is CASSPPDSLNYGYTF. The CDR3 DNA follows: TGCGCCAGCAGCCCGCCGGACTCCCTGAACTATGGCTACACCTTC.

The chain uses TRBV7-9 and TRBJ2-2; 14 bases agree with TRBD2. Germline assignment: CDR1 SEHNR and CDR2 FQNEAQ (reference sequence). The CDR3 is 19 amino acids. The V segment lost 4 bases and the J segment 1 base; nucleotides outside the gene matches: 8. CDR3 sequence (DNA): TGTGCCAGCAGCTACGGGACTAGCGGGAGTAGGGTGAACACCGGGGAGCTGTTTTTT. This encodes CASSYGTSGSRVNTGELFF.

The rearrangement joins TRBV27 to TRBJ2-3; D call uncertain. Germline V CDR1 and CDR2: MNHEY, SMNVEV (reference sequence). CDR3 length: 14 amino acids. V was trimmed by 3 bases and J by 6 bases, leaving 13 bases between them. CDR3 coding DNA: TGTGCCAGCAGTTTCAGCCCCCGGGTTGATACGCAGTATTTT. Its translation is CASSFSPRVDTQYF.

V and J are TRBV6-1 and TRBJ2-1, with TRBD1 identical over 8 bases. V lost 11 bases to trimming and J lost 2 bases; unmatched junction nucleotides: 11. This CDR3 comprises 15 residues. Germline loops: CDR1 MNHNS, CDR2 SASEGT. CDR3 amino acids: CAGGRGTGTYNEQFF. The CDR3 DNA is TGTGCCGGGGGGAGAGGGACAGGTACCTACAATGAGCAGTTCTTC.

J is TRBJ2-7 and V is TRBV5-5; 13 bases match TRBD2. The germline CDR1 and CDR2 sequences are SGHKS and YYEKEE (reference sequence). The CDR3 is 15 residues long. The trim removed 3 bases at V and 3 bases at J, leaving 3 bases unmatched. In DNA, the CDR3 is TGTGCCAGCAGCTCGGGACTAGCGGGGCTCTACGAGCAGTACTTC. Its translation: CASSSGLAGLYEQYF.

V usage is TRBV9 and J usage is TRBJ1-4, with no clear D. The ends were cut back, 3 bases at V and 4 bases at J, with 13 bases in the middle. CDR1 and CDR2 from the germline V gene are SGDLS and YYNGEE. This CDR3 is 15 amino acids long. The CDR3 sequence: CASSARPVNNEKLFF. The CDR3 DNA reads as TGTGCCAGCAGCGCCAGGCCAGTCAATAATGAAAAACTGTTTTTT.

This chain uses TRBV6-5 with TRBJ2-7; TRBD1 might be the D (6 bases). V was clipped by 2 bases and J by 3 bases, with 11 bases between them. This CDR3 has 14 residues. Germline assignment: CDR1 MNHEY and CDR2 SVGAGI. CDR3 coding DNA: TGTGCCAGCAGTTACCGGGACACCGACTACGAGCAGTACTTC. Protein sequence: CASSYRDTDYEQYF.

The chain recombines TRBV30 with TRBJ1-5; D is uncertain. The CDR3 loop spans 16 amino acids. Looked up from germline, CDR1 is GTSNPN and CDR2 is SVGIG (reference sequence). The V gene lost 0 bases and the J gene lost 7 bases, with 19 bases spanning the gap. CDR3 region: CAWSVGTLGRWQPQHF. CDR3 nucleotide sequence: TGTGCCTGGAGTGTCGGTACACTGGGGAGATGGCAGCCCCAGCATTTT.

The V and J genes are TRBV6-4 and TRBJ2-1; tentatively, D is TRBD1 (6 bases). The CDR3 is 13 residues long. Germline values: CDR1 MRHNA, CDR2 SNTAGT. V gave up 6 bases and J gave up 5 bases, with 11 bases separating them. CDR3 sequence reads: CASSPGTNNEQFF. The CDR3 nucleotides read TGTGCCAGCAGCCCCGGGACAAACAATGAGCAGTTCTTC.

The chain couples TRBV5-1 to TRBJ2-7; perhaps TRBD1 as D (5 bases). V lost 0 bases to trimming and J lost 1 base, with 14 bases between them. Germline CDR1 is SGHRS and CDR2 is YFSETQ. This CDR3 region has 16 residues. The CDR3 loop reads CASSLEGYELSYEQYF. In DNA form, the CDR3 reads TGCGCCAGCAGCTTGGAGGGGTACGAGCTTTCCTACGAGCAGTACTTC. Looking up the rest from reference TRBV5-1 and TRBJ2-7 gives the full variable domain: KAGVTQTPRYLIKTRGQQVTLSCSPISGHRSVSWYQQTPGQGLQFLFEYFSETQRNKGNFPGRFSGRQFSNSRSEMNVSTLELGDSALYLCASSLEGYELSYEQYFGPGTRLTVT.

The chain joins TRBV6-5 to TRBJ2-7; 8 nucleotides line up with TRBD2. The trim removed 0 bases at V and 4 bases at J, leaving 5 bases unmatched. Per germline, CDR1 MNHEY and CDR2 SVGAGI. This CDR3 is built from 15 residues. The DNA for the CDR3 is TGTGCCAGCAGTTACTCCCTAGCGGGTGGATACGAGCAGTACTTC. It yields the protein CASSYSLAGGYEQYF.

The chain carries TRBV10-1 and TRBJ1-1, with TRBD1 matching 9 bases. This CDR3 comprises 14 residues. Per germline, CDR1 WNHNN and CDR2 SYGVQD (reference sequence). Losses at the gene ends were 5 bases for V and 10 bases for J; bases not matched to a gene: 11. Here the CDR3 reads CASSRDRAPMGAFF. CDR3 bases: TGCGCCAGCAGTAGGGACAGGGCGCCGATGGGAGCTTTCTTT.

The chain employs TRBV21-1 and TRBJ2-6; the DNA was not used to check the table's D call, TRBD2. TRBV21-1 is an annotated pseudogene. The CDR3 runs 16 residues. CDR3 residues: CASSTYHSSGANVLTF. The DNA of the CDR3 is TGTGCCAGCAGCACTTACCATAGCTCTGGGGCCAACGTCCTGACTTTC.